The sequence of this T cell receptor beta chain was determined in a study of cytomegalovirus exposure and HLA in healthy donors. Overall study context: The early release's HLA-typed donors yielded 65 million to 85 million unique TCRs. Study-level results: Rare TCR sequences predominated, though certain public TCRs were found in many donors.

This clone occurred once. Its specificity is unknown. CDR3 length: 15 amino acids. CDR1 and CDR2 (germline): SEHNR, FQNEAQ (reference sequence). Use of 60 Vbeta and 13 Jbeta primers characterized the PCR. TCRdb keeps only in-frame clones here, not all; method: immunoSEQ multiplex PCR. This table has approximately 70,000 clones, more than 60% appearing once. The material sequenced was PBMCs. This receptor was identified in a male donor in good health and CMV-seropositive. This chain uses TRBV7-9 with TRBJ2-5; 8 positions agree with TRBD1. The DNA end lines up better with TRBJ2-7; the J call may be wrong. The CDR3 DNA reads TGTGCCAGCAGTTTATTGAGGGGACAGGCCTACGAGCAGTACTTC. This encodes CASSLLRGQAYEQYF.